Listed here are 11 T cell receptor beta chains from one sample, sequenced in a study of monozygotic twins with inflammatory bowel disease. Reanalyzing the 5' RACE reads, TCRdb keeps one entry per CDR3 protein, without DNA. Its listing shows 150,000 to 200,000 distinct CDR3 sequences. Sequencing was performed on blood. The receptors come from a human donor with ulcerative colitis or Crohn's disease, or a healthy co-twin of an affected twin (not recorded which).

The J gene is TRBJ2-7, the V gene TRBV7-9; the TCRdb call, TRBD2, lacks DNA for checking. CDR1 is SEHNR, CDR2 FQNEAQ, per germline (reference sequence). This CDR3 is built from 14 residues. CDR3 sequence reads: CASSSGLAGDEQYF. The full variable domain, completed using reference TRBV7-9 and TRBJ2-7, is DTGVSQNPRHKITKRGQNVTFRCDPISEHNRLYWYRQTLGQGPEFLTYFQNEAQLEKSRLLSDRFSAERPKGSFSTLEIQRTEQGDSAMYLCASSSGLAGDEQYFGPGTRLTVT.

V gene TRBV5-6 combines with J gene TRBJ1-2. Germline V gene lookup returns CDR1 SGHDT and CDR2 YYEEEE. This CDR3 spans 13 amino acids. The CDR3 loop reads CASSLEGPYGYTF.

The chain recombines TRBV18 with TRBJ1-1; without DNA, the TCRdb call of TRBD1 cannot be checked. The CDR3 consists of 13 residues. Germline values: CDR1 KGHSH, CDR2 LQKENI. The CDR3 region is CASSPPTRAEAFF.

V gene TRBV19 combines with J gene TRBJ2-1; lacking DNA, the TRBD2 call made by TCRdb goes unchecked. The germline V gene has CDR1 LNHDA and CDR2 SQIVND (reference sequence). This CDR3 contains 17 residues. CDR3 loop: CASSGLAGFMGSNEQFF.

The chain carries TRBV9 and TRBJ2-1; TCRdb calls TRBD1, which cannot be checked without DNA. The CDR3 extends over 17 amino acids. Per germline, CDR1 SGDLS and CDR2 YYNGEE. CDR3 sequence: CASSLRSGPGSYNEQFF.

J is TRBJ2-2 and V is TRBV4-3. This CDR3 spans 15 amino acids. Germline V gene lookup returns CDR1 LGHNA and CDR2 YSLEER. This CDR3 is CASSQAGSKAGELFF.

The chain has TRBV5-1 and TRBJ2-1. Germline values: CDR1 SGHRS, CDR2 YFSETQ. CDR3 size: 11 residues. CDR3 loop: CASSLVKEQFF.

The chain carries TRBV10-3 and TRBJ1-5. The CDR3 runs to 17 residues. The germline V gene has CDR1 ENHRY and CDR2 SYGVKD. The CDR3 sequence: CAISESEGSPRRLPQHF.

This chain uses TRBV20-1 with TRBJ2-7. CDR1 DFQATT and CDR2 SNEGSKA come from the germline V gene (reference sequence). The CDR3 contains 12 residues. CDR3 residues: CSASRSSPEQYF.

The chain links TRBV5-1 to TRBJ2-5; the TCRdb D gene call, TRBD2, has no DNA to confirm it. Germline V lookup: CDR1 SGHRS, CDR2 YFSETQ. The CDR3 spans 13 residues. The chain's CDR3 is CASRPPSGETQYF.

V gene TRBV27 combines with J gene TRBJ2-7; without DNA, the TCRdb call of TRBD2 cannot be checked. Looked up from germline, CDR1 is MNHEY and CDR2 is SMNVEV (reference sequence). This CDR3 is 13 amino acids long. The CDR3 sequence: CASRRTSAYEQYF.